This TCR beta chain is drawn from a study of blood T cell repertoires in COVID-19. This CDR3 region has 14 residues. Trimming removed 2 bases at V and 4 bases at J, with 9 bases between. The germline V gene has CDR1 MDHEN and CDR2 SYDVKM. The table came from immunoSEQ multiplex PCR; TCRdb's copy has only in-frame clones and leaves some out. The data show fewer than 350,000 clones, almost 90% seen once. Within 2 weeks of study entry, exposed participants had contacted a PCR-confirmed or clinician-diagnosed COVID-19 case. V usage is TRBV28 and J usage is TRBJ1-5, with a tentative D call TRBD1 (5 bases). The sequencing sample was made of PBMCs or T cells enriched from blood (not recorded which). The receptor's source is a woman aged 25 to 39 who had been exposed to COVID-19. CDR3 amino acids: CASSLAGRNQPQHF. CDR3 nucleotide sequence: TGTGCCAGCAGTTTAGCAGGGAGGAATCAGCCCCAGCATTTT.